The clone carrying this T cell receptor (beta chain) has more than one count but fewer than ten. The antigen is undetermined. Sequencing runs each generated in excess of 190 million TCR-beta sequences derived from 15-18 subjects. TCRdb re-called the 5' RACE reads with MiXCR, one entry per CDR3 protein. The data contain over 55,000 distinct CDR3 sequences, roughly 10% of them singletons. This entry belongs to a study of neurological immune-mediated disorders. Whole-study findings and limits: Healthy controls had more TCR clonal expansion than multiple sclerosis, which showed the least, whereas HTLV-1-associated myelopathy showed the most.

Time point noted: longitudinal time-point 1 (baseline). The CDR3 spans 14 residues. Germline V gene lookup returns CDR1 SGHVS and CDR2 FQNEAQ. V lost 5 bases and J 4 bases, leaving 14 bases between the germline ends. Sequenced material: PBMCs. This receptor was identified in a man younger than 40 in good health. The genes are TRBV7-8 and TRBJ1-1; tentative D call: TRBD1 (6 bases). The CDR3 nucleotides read TGTGCCAGCAGCACCACAGGGCTGGGCACTGAAGCTTTCTTT. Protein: CASSTTGLGTEAFF.